This entry is about one T cell receptor (beta chain). Its specificity is unknown. This entry comes from a study of CD8+ T cells in alopecia areata. Study details: Each day, treated patients took oral tofacitinib twice, at 5 to 10 mg per dose. Tofacitinib continued for 6 to 18 months and was then withheld for 6 months.

Trimming cost V 2 bases and J 8 bases, with 12 bases left between them. This CDR3 is 14 amino acids long. Germline loops: CDR1 MGHRA, CDR2 YSYEKL. Researchers took lesional scalp punch biopsies and peripheral blood from people who were alopecia areata patients. Study-wide results and limits: In lesional scalp, particularly from alopecia totalis/universalis, clonality was higher than in normal scalp.

RNA extraction and reverse transcription yielded cDNA as sequencing template. TCRdb keeps only in-frame clones here, not all; method: immunoSEQ multiplex PCR. The sample lists 150,000 to 200,000 clones, 59% occurring once. Source: CD4+ T cells sorted from blood, taken at week 0. This receptor was identified in a human donor with alopecia areata. This chain connects TRBV4-1 to TRBJ1-4; D is perhaps TRBD1 (5 bases). CDR3 DNA: TGCGCCAGCAGCCAACCGGGGCTGCGGGAAAAACTGTTTTTT. This codes for CASSQPGLREKLFF.